Listed here are 29 T cell receptor beta chains from one sample, sequenced in a study of cytomegalovirus exposure and HLA in healthy donors. Primers included in the PCR were 60 Vbeta and 13 Jbeta primers. The method was immunoSEQ multiplex PCR; TCRdb's version includes in-frame clones alone and lacks a portion of them. The profile shows 170,000 or so clones, approximately 81% of them singletons. Sequenced material: PBMCs. Receptors originate from a man aged 18 to 29 in good health and CMV-seronegative.

The V gene is TRBV27, the J gene TRBJ2-7, with D uncertain. Germline CDR1 MNHEY, CDR2 SMNVEV (reference sequence). V dropped 4 bases and J dropped 3 bases, with 10 bases sitting between them. This CDR3 is 13 amino acids long. CDR3 protein: CASSYGINYEQYF. CDR3 nucleotides: TGTGCCAGCAGTTACGGTATAAACTACGAGCAGTACTTC.

Only a few counts were recorded for this clone. The rearrangement joins TRBV28 to TRBJ1-5; perhaps TRBD1 as D (5 bases). V dropped 10 bases and J dropped 4 bases, with 17 bases sitting between them. Germline CDR1 reads MDHEN; CDR2 reads SYDVKM. The length of the CDR3 is 14 residues. This CDR3 is CATGGMTANQPQHF. CDR3 bases: TGTGCCACCGGCGGCATGACAGCAAATCAGCCCCAGCATTTT. Full variable domain (remainder filled in from reference TRBV28 and TRBJ1-5): DVKVTQSSRYLVKRTGEKVFLECVQDMDHENMFWYRQDPGLGLRLIYFSYDVKMKEKGDIPEGYSVSREKKERFSLILESASTNQTSMYLCATGGMTANQPQHFGDGTRLSIL.

This clone was seen only once. The CDR3 DNA follows: TGTGCCAGCAGTTACCAGGGGTTTGTGTCCGAGCAGTACTTC. Translated: CASSYQGFVSEQYF. This rearrangement joins TRBV6-5 to TRBJ2-7, with a weak D call TRBD1 (6 bases). The CDR3 spans 14 residues. V was cut by 2 bases and J by 6 bases, with 14 bases left in between. Germline V gene lookup returns CDR1 MNHEY and CDR2 SVGAGI.

CDR3 sequence reads: CASRWAAFHEQYF. The CDR3 bases are TGTGCCAGCAGATGGGCAGCTTTCCACGAGCAGTACTTC. The V gene is TRBV28, the J gene TRBJ2-7; D is ambiguous. Trimming left V 6 bases short and J 5 bases short, with 14 bases between. This CDR3 has 13 residues. The germline CDR1 and CDR2 sequences are MDHEN and SYDVKM.

The J gene is TRBJ1-1, the V gene TRBV4-2; 10 bases align to TRBD1. Germline loops: CDR1 LGHNA, CDR2 YNFKEQ. The CDR3 loop spans 18 amino acids. Germline trimming cut 4 bases from V and 4 bases from J; bases unmatched to any gene: 15. CDR3 protein: CASSPLPGQGSQGTEAFF. CDR3 sequence (DNA): TGTGCCAGCAGCCCCCTCCCGGGACAGGGGAGCCAAGGCACTGAAGCTTTCTTT.

The V gene is TRBV7-9, the J gene TRBJ2-5; 7 bases are shared with TRBD2. Unmatched junction bases numbered 7, after V lost 4 bases and J lost 5 bases. CDR1 and CDR2 (germline): SEHNR, FQNEAQ (reference sequence). The CDR3 extends over 14 amino acids. CDR3 in DNA: TGTGCCAGCAGCTCCCCCGGGGGGTCCGAGACCCAGTACTTC. Its translation: CASSSPGGSETQYF.

The V gene is TRBV5-5, the J gene TRBJ2-2; tentative D call: TRBD1 (6 bases). The CDR3 consists of 17 residues. The V and J ends lost 0 bases and 5 bases respectively, with 17 bases between them. CDR1 SGHKS and CDR2 YYEKEE come from the germline V gene (reference sequence). The CDR3 DNA sequence: TGTGCCAGCAGCTTGGATGGTTGGCAGGGGTGGACCGGGGAGCTGTTTTTT. Its translation is CASSLDGWQGWTGELFF.

The chain uses TRBV5-1 and TRBJ2-3; the D gene is possibly TRBD1 (5 bases). Germline CDR1 reads SGHRS; CDR2 reads YFSETQ. This CDR3 is 12 amino acids long. Trimming took off 0 bases at V and 8 bases at J, with 7 bases between the two ends. The CDR3 spells CASSLGQGTQYF. The CDR3 coding sequence is TGCGCCAGCAGCTTGGGGCAGGGTACGCAGTATTTT.

This chain uses TRBV27 with TRBJ2-5, with 12 bases fitting TRBD2. The assigned J gene may be wrong: the sequence end matches TRBJ2-7 better. Germline V gene data show CDR1 as MNHEY and CDR2 as SMNVEV (reference sequence). The CDR3 has 19 amino acids. The CDR3 loop reads CASSLPATSGRPHLYEQYF. In DNA, the CDR3 is TGTGCCAGCAGTCTACCCGCTACTAGCGGGAGGCCTCACCTCTACGAGCAGTACTTC.

On this clone: An end of the junction differs from the germline gene, which may be a read error. The chain employs TRBV7-7 and TRBJ1-6; weak D call: TRBD1 (5 bases). The CDR3 loop spans 14 amino acids. Germline V gene lookup returns CDR1 SSHAT and CDR2 FNYEAQ (reference sequence). CDR3 bases: TGTGCTAGCAACCACCAGGGATTTAATTCACCCCTCCACTTT. Amino acids: CASNHQGFNSPLHF.

The chain employs TRBV6-5 and TRBJ2-5; 10 bases are shared with TRBD2. Germline values: CDR1 MNHEY, CDR2 SVGAGI. Trimming at V came to 7 bases and at J to 13 bases, leaving 6 bases not matched to a gene. The CDR3 has 11 residues. CDR3 amino acids: CASKREGPLYF. Here the CDR3 DNA reads TGTGCCAGCAAGCGGGAGGGACCTCTGTACTTC.

This CDR3 is CASSLTSDSNTGELFF. For the CDR3, the DNA is TGCGCCAGCAGCTTAACTAGCGACTCGAACACCGGGGAGCTGTTTTTT. The chain recombines TRBV5-1 with TRBJ2-2; 7 nucleotides align to TRBD2. Unmatched junction bases numbered 4, after V lost 2 bases and J lost 0 bases. The CDR3 covers 16 residues. The germline gives CDR1 SGHRS, CDR2 YFSETQ.

The V gene is TRBV4-1, the J gene TRBJ1-1; D might be TRBD1 (6 bases). V was pared by 2 bases and J by 0 bases, with 13 bases between. Germline V gene lookup returns CDR1 MGHRA and CDR2 YSYEKL. This CDR3 has 16 residues. The CDR3 reads CASSQFGRGVNTEAFF. CDR3 in DNA: TGCGCCAGCAGCCAATTTGGGAGGGGGGTGAACACTGAAGCTTTCTTT.

This sequence joins TRBV7-2 and TRBJ1-2, with 10 bases fitting TRBD1. Germline-derived CDR1 and CDR2 are SGHTA and FQGNSA. V dropped 0 bases and J dropped 4; count of bases not matched to a gene: 14. The CDR3 has 19 amino acids. The chain's CDR3 is CASSLAPPGTGASPYGYTF. Written as DNA, the CDR3 is TGTGCCAGCAGCTTAGCCCCCCCCGGGACAGGGGCTAGCCCCTATGGCTACACCTTC.

J is TRBJ2-7 and V is TRBV4-3, with 11 bases matching TRBD2. CDR1 and CDR2 (germline): LGHNA, YSLEER. The CDR3 sequence is 17 residues long. V trimming: 0 bases; J trimming: 0 bases; junction bases outside the gene matches: 4. CDR3 coding DNA: TGCGCCAGCAGCCAAGAATCCACTAGCGGGAGCTCCTACGAGCAGTACTTC. Amino acids: CASSQESTSGSSYEQYF.

The chain combines TRBV5-1 with TRBJ1-1; 8 positions match TRBD1. The germline CDR1 and CDR2 sequences are SGHRS and YFSETQ. This CDR3 has 14 residues. V lost 4 bases to trimming and J lost 1 base; unmatched junction nucleotides: 3. In DNA form, the CDR3 reads TGCGCCAGCAGCGGCGGGACAGGGAACACTGAAGCTTTCTTT. Translating it yields CASSGGTGNTEAFF.

A note on this clone: The junction departs from germline at one end; a sequencing error may be responsible. The V and J genes are TRBV7-9 and TRBJ2-7, with D hard to call. Germline V gene data show CDR1 as SEHNR and CDR2 as FQNEAQ (reference sequence). CDR3 length equals 13 residues. The CDR3 nucleotides are TGTTCCAGCAGCTTAGGCGGCCTCTACGAGCAGTACTTC. It translates to CSSSLGGLYEQYF.

This sequence joins TRBV7-2 and TRBJ2-5; the D gene is possibly TRBD2 (5 bases). Germline CDR1 SGHTA, CDR2 FQGNSA. V gave up 0 bases and J gave up 5 bases, with 16 bases separating them. The CDR3 has 16 residues. The CDR3 DNA reads TGTGCCAGCAGCTTAGCGGTCCGTGTCAGAGGGGAGACCCAGTACTTC. Its protein is CASSLAVRVRGETQYF.

The CDR3 here is CASQDGKSGGSTDTQYF. Here the CDR3 DNA reads TGTGCCAGCCAAGACGGCAAGAGCGGGGGGAGCACAGATACGCAGTATTTT. The chain recombines TRBV2 with TRBJ2-3; 9 nucleotides line up with TRBD2. The V gene end was trimmed by 8 bases and the J gene end by 0 bases; junction bases not matched to a gene: 12. The CDR3 length is 17 residues. The germline V gene has CDR1 SNHLY and CDR2 FYNNEI.

This clone has only a few counts. The chain links TRBV5-5 to TRBJ1-3; D uncertain. Germline values: CDR1 SGHKS, CDR2 YYEKEE (reference sequence). V was clipped by 2 bases and J by 7 bases, with 4 bases between them. The CDR3 length is 11 residues. CDR3 sequence: CASSFENTIYF. The DNA of the CDR3 is TGTGCCAGCAGCTTTGAGAACACCATATATTTT.

The chain carries TRBV28 and TRBJ1-6, with a possible D match to TRBD1 (6 bases). The germline V gene has CDR1 MDHEN and CDR2 SYDVKM. The CDR3 totals 18 residues. V was clipped by 2 bases and J by 0 bases, with 14 bases between them. The CDR3 loop reads CASSLGTILSSYNSPLHF. CDR3 DNA: TGTGCCAGCAGTTTAGGGACAATACTCAGCTCCTATAATTCACCCCTCCACTTT.

Notes on this clone: One end of the junction fails to match germline, which may point to a read error. The chain has TRBV15 and TRBJ1-5; D not certain. The V gene's germline CDR1 is LNHNV and CDR2 YYDKDF (reference sequence). There are 13 residues in the CDR3. CDR3 DNA: TGTGCCACCAGCGCAGTGGGAGGGTTTTCAAGGTCTTTT. Translated: CATSAVGGFSRSF.

There are a few counts of this clone. Here the CDR3 DNA reads TGTGCCAGCAGCCTGGTCGGGATTTCTAACTATGGCTACACCTTC. Amino acids: CASSLVGISNYGYTF. The chain combines TRBV5-5 with TRBJ1-2; D gene uncertain. Germline assignment: CDR1 SGHKS and CDR2 YYEKEE (reference sequence). This CDR3 contains 15 residues. The germline V and J ends were trimmed by 4 bases and 0 bases, with 13 bases remaining between them.

The rearrangement uses TRBV27 and TRBJ2-1, with TRBD1 as a possible D gene (6 bases). Germline values: CDR1 MNHEY, CDR2 SMNVEV (reference sequence). V gave up 3 bases and J gave up 8 bases, with 17 bases separating them. CDR3 length equals 15 residues. In DNA form, the CDR3 reads TGTGCCAGCAGTTTGGGGGCTAGGGTCGGCGATGAGCAGTTCTTC. It is translated as CASSLGARVGDEQFF.

The rearrangement links TRBV5-6 to TRBJ2-1, with 10 bases aligning to TRBD1. The CDR3 sequence is 13 residues long. Germline CDR1 is SGHDT and CDR2 is YYEEEE. Losses at the gene ends were 2 bases for V and 16 bases for J; bases not matched to a gene: 9. The CDR3 sequence: CASSFARDRGFFF. In DNA, the CDR3 is TGTGCCAGCAGCTTTGCCCGGGACAGGGGTTTCTTCTTC. Filled out from reference TRBV5-6 and TRBJ2-1, the complete variable domain reads DAGVTQSPTHLIKTRGQQVTLRCSPKSGHDTVSWYQQALGQGPQFIFQYYEEEERQRGNFPDRFSGHQFPNYSSELNVNALLLGDSALYLCASSFARDRGFFFGPGTRLTVL.

Here the CDR3 reads CASSFGSGTGELFF. DNA for the CDR3: TGCGCCAGCAGCTTCGGGTCGGGCACCGGGGAGCTGTTTTTT. This chain joins TRBV5-1 and TRBJ2-2; no clear D gene. Germline V CDR1 and CDR2: SGHRS, YFSETQ. The CDR3 consists of 14 residues. Trimming shortened V by 2 bases and J by 4 bases, and 9 bases separated the two germline ends.

This sequence joins TRBV28 and TRBJ2-3; D might be TRBD2 (6 bases). The ends were cut back, 5 bases at V and 7 bases at J, with 16 bases in the middle. CDR1 is MDHEN, CDR2 SYDVKM, per germline. CDR3 length: 14 residues. The CDR3 spells CASSPGLPPHTQYF. The CDR3 nucleotides read TGTGCCAGCAGTCCGGGACTGCCTCCCCATACGCAGTATTTT.

A few counts support this clone. The V gene is TRBV5-1, the J gene TRBJ1-1, with D perhaps TRBD1 (5 bases). Per the germline V gene, CDR1 is SGHRS and CDR2 is YFSETQ. Trimming stripped 2 bases from V and 4 bases from J, with 9 bases between. CDR3 length: 13 amino acids. The CDR3 nucleotides are TGCGCCAGCAGCTTAGGCAGGGCCACTGAAGCTTTCTTT. Protein sequence: CASSLGRATEAFF.

The count of this clone is one. The rearrangement joins TRBV25-1 to TRBJ2-7, with 7 bases identical to TRBD2. The CDR3 loop spans 13 amino acids. Germline V gene data show CDR1 as MGHDK and CDR2 as SYGVNS. The trim removed 1 base at V and 5 bases at J, leaving 2 bases unmatched. For the CDR3, the DNA is TGTGCCAGCAGTGAATGGGGAGGGGACGAGCAGTACTTC. This encodes CASSEWGGDEQYF.